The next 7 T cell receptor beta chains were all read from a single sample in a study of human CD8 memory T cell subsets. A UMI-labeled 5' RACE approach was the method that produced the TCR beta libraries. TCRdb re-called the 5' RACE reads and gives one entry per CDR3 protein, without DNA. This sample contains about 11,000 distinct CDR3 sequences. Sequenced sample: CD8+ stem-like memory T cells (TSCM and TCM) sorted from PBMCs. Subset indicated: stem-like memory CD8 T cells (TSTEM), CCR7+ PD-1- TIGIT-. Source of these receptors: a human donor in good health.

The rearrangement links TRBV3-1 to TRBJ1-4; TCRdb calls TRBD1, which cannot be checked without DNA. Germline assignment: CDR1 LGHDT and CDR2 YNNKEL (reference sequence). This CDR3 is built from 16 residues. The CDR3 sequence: CASSQVMVATGGKLFF.

CDR3 amino acids: CSARDLPGTGELFF. This rearrangement joins TRBV20-1 to TRBJ2-2; TCRdb picks TRBD1, but there is no DNA to check that call. The CDR3 extends over 14 amino acids. Germline V gene sequence: CDR1 DFQATT, CDR2 SNEGSKA (reference sequence).

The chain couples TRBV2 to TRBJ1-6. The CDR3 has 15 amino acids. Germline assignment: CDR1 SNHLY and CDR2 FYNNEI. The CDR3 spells CASSDRPTVGSPLHF.

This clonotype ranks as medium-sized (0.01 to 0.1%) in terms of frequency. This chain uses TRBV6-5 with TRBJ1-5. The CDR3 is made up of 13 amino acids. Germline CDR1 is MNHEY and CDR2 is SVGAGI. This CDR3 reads CASSPSLGQPQHF.

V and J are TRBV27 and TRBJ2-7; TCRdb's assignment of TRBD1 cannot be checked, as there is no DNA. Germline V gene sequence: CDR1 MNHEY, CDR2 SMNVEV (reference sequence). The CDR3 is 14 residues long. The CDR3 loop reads CASREGVGTHEQYF.

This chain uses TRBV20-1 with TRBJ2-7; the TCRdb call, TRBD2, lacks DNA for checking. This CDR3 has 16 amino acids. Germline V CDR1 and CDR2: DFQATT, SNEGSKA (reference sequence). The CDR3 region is CSARDYSSGGFYEQYF.

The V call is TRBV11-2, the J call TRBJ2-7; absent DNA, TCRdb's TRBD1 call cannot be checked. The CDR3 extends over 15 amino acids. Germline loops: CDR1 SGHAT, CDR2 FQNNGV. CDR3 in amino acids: CASSLEGTATGEQYF.